This TCR beta chain is drawn from a study of blood T cell repertoires in COVID-19 (dated by TCRdb to the early 2020s). Turning to the overall study: Collaborator samples came from the United States, Italy and Spain and covered acute and convalescent phases of COVID-19. Samples came from the ongoing ImmuneRACE study (first 160 participants) plus 1,254 subjects from 6 global collaborators. A de-identified subject ID, COVID-19 status, age in years and sex were almost always included in the sample metadata. HLA class I and class II types, where available, came from metadata supplied by the sample provider rather than from assay-based typing. The prospective study material was composed of cDNA or gDNA derived from T cells, B-cell-depleted T cells, or PBMCs. Deeply sampled blood TCRbeta repertoires from subjects exposed to, actively infected with, or recovered from COVID-19 were included in the dataset. The repertoires were made available in a free public database intended to serve as a resource for research on the immune response to SARS-CoV-2. Results the study describes overall, beyond this receptor: The quantity of clinical and demographic metadata differed by source and by participant and was supplied without curation.

Participants in the prospective study were aged about 18 to 95 years, lived in 20 to 30 United States geographic areas, and enrolled through a virtual design. To assign participants to cohorts, the prospective study relied on clinical history that participants themselves reported in a screening survey and a study questionnaire. Exposed participants had been in contact, within 2 weeks of entering the study, with a person who had a PCR-confirmed or clinician-diagnosed case of COVID-19. Mobile phlebotomists in the prospective study collected whole blood, serum and a nasopharyngeal or oropharyngeal swab from every participant. Prospective study participants could optionally give additional blood draws and questionnaires over an approximately 2-month period. Prospective study blood samples were shipped either frozen or at room temperature before DNA extraction. CDR1 and CDR2 (ENHRY, SYGVKD) derive from the germline V gene. The CDR3 goes from the cysteine to the phenylalanine over 16 residues. Here the CDR3 DNA is all that survives: 48 bases in frame from base 1. Trimmed from V: 3 bases; trimmed from J: 0 bases; junction bases lacking a gene match: 3.

The immunoSEQ Assay, a bias-controlled multiplex PCR, was used to amplify TCRbeta CDR3 regions from genomic DNA. The authors' analysis ran thus. Within the assay, amplification of reference gene primers was used to estimate how many nucleated cells each sample contained. To quantify the absolute abundance of each unique TCRbeta CDR3 rearrangement, sequence reads were collapsed and filtered. For each sample, productive Simpson clonality was calculated as the square root of Simpson's diversity index across productive rearrangements. Held by TCRdb, this immuneACCESS table contains in-frame sequences only and omits some clones. Under half of the omission traces to an unresolved V gene where checked; the cause of the rest is unknown. D and trimming were read from the DNA, whereas the V and J calls and clone size are those reported in that table. In this sample the table shows some 290,000 clones, approximately 90% of which occur a single time. The ten largest clones capture 3.9% of the sample.

This clone has only a few counts. Its binding antigen is unknown. The input lacks base qualities; no much larger clone sits a single base away. The rearranged segments are TRBV10-3 and TRBJ1-4, with 8 bases matching TRBD1. The sample consisted of PBMCs or T cells enriched from blood (not recorded which). This TCR was recovered from a young woman who had been exposed to COVID-19. CDR3 loop: CAISEQGVATNEKLFF. The nucleotides read TGTGCCATCAGTGAACAGGGGGTAGCAACTAATGAAAAACTGTTTTTT.